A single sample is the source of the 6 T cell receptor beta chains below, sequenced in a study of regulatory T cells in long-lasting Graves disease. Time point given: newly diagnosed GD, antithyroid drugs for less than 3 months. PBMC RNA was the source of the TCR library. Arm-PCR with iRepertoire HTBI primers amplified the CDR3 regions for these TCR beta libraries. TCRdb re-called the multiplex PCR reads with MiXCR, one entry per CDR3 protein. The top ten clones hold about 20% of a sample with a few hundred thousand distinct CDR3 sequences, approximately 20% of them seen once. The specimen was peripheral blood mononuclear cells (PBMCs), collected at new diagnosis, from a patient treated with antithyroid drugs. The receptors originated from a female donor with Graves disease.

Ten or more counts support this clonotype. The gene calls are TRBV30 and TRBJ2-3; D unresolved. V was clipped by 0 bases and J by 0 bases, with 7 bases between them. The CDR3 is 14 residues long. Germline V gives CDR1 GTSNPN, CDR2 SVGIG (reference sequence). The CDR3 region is CAWSVPGSTDTQYF. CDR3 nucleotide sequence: TGTGCCTGGAGTGTACCTGGTAGCACAGATACGCAGTATTTT.

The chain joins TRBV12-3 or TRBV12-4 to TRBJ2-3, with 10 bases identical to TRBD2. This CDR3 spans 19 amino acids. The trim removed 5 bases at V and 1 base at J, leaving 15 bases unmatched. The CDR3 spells CASSAEGLAGAPGTDTQYF. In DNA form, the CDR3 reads TGTGCCAGCAGTGCCGAGGGCCTAGCGGGAGCCCCGGGCACAGATACGCAGTATTTT.

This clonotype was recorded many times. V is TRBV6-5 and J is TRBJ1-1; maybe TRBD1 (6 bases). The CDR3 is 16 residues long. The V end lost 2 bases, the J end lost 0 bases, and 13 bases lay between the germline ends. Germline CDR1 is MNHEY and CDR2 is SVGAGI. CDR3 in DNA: TGTGCCAGCAGTTACAAGCCCAGGGGCCTGAACACTGAAGCTTTCTTT. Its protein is CASSYKPRGLNTEAFF.

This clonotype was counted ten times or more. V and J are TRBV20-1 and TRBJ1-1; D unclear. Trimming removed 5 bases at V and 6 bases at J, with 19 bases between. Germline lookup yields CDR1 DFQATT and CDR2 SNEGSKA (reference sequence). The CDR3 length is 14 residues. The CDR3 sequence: CSALNTIRTPEAFF. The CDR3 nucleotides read TGCAGTGCTTTAAACACCATACGGACCCCTGAAGCTTTCTTT.

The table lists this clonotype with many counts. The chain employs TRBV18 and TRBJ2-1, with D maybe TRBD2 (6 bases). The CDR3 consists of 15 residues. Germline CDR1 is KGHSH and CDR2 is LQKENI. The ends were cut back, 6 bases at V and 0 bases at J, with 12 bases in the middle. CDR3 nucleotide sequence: TGTGCCAGCTCCGGGGGACGGAGCTCCTACAATGAGCAGTTCTTC. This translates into CASSGGRSSYNEQFF.

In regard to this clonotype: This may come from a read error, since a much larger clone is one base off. The CDR3 coding sequence is TGCAGTGCTAGAGATCCGGAGTCTAATGGCTACACCTTC. It is translated as CSARDPESNGYTF. The chain is built from TRBV20-1 and TRBJ1-2, with D unclear. From germline, CDR1 is DFQATT and CDR2 SNEGSKA (reference sequence). The germline V and J ends were trimmed by 0 bases and 6 bases, with 11 bases remaining between them. CDR3 length: 13 amino acids.